The 22 T cell receptor beta chains listed next were all sequenced from one sample in a study of blood T cell repertoires in COVID-19. Assay used: immunoSEQ multiplex PCR; TCRdb lists only in-frame clones, some missing. This table has more than 85,000 clones, under 90% appearing once. The sequenced material came from peripheral blood. The receptors originated from a woman between 50 and 59 years old with acute or convalescent COVID-19.

The chain has TRBV6-5 and TRBJ2-7, with no clear D. CDR1 is MNHEY and CDR2 is SVGAGI in the germline V gene. Trimming took off 0 bases at V and 8 bases at J, with 14 bases between the two ends. This CDR3 has 14 residues. The CDR3 nucleotides read TGTGCCAGCAGTTACTCGTCCAGCCGGGTAAAGCAGTACTTC. Translating gives CASSYSSSRVKQYF.

The chain joins TRBV2 to TRBJ2-2, with a weak D call TRBD1 (6 bases). Trimming removed 9 bases at V and 0 bases at J, with 17 bases between. CDR1 and CDR2 (germline): SNHLY, FYNNEI. The CDR3 covers 16 residues. CDR3 in amino acids: CARGANTGTNTGELFF. The DNA for the CDR3 is TGTGCCAGGGGGGCTAATACAGGGACGAACACCGGGGAGCTGTTTTTT.

The chain is built from TRBV6-4 and TRBJ1-1; TRBD1 matches 8 bases. The CDR3 runs to 14 residues. V lost 3 bases, J lost 4 bases, and 4 bases stayed unmatched. The V gene's germline CDR1 is MRHNA and CDR2 SNTAGT. CDR3 nucleotide sequence: TGTGCCAGCAGTGAGGACAGGGAGAGCACTGAAGCTTTCTTT. Protein sequence: CASSEDRESTEAFF.

This chain joins TRBV10-3 and TRBJ2-2; 12 nucleotides agree with TRBD1. Germline lookup yields CDR1 ENHRY and CDR2 SYGVKD. The J segment lost 5 bases and the V segment lost 6 bases, leaving 4 bases of the junction unmatched. The CDR3 runs to 15 residues. CDR3 sequence: CAIRRDRGPTGELFF. In DNA, the CDR3 is TGTGCCATCAGGAGGGACAGGGGGCCAACCGGGGAGCTGTTTTTT.

The V and J genes are TRBV3-1 (or the pseudogene TRBV3-2) and TRBJ1-2, with D perhaps matching TRBD1 (6 bases). Deletions cut 0 bases from V and 5 bases from J, with 16 bases between. Germline assignment: CDR1 LGHDT and CDR2 YNNKEL (reference sequence). This CDR3 has 16 amino acids. DNA for the CDR3: TGTGCCAGCAGCCAAGATAGCAAAGGGGGTTATTATGGCTACACCTTC. It is translated as CASSQDSKGGYYGYTF.

CDR3 nucleotides: TGTGCCAGCAGCAAAGTGCCAGCGGGGGACACCGGGGAGCTGTTTTTT. As protein: CASSKVPAGDTGELFF. This chain connects TRBV21-1 to TRBJ2-2; TRBD2 is the table's D call, not checked against the DNA. TRBV21-1 constitutes a pseudogene. The CDR3 is made up of 16 amino acids.

V and J are TRBV4-1 and TRBJ1-4, with D perhaps TRBD1 (6 bases). The CDR3 runs 16 residues. The V gene's germline CDR1 is MGHRA and CDR2 YSYEKL. V was pared by 4 bases and J by 4 bases, with 16 bases between. CDR3 DNA: TGCGCCAGCAGCCCGGCGGTTGGACAGCTTAATGAAAAACTGTTTTTT. Translated, it gives CASSPAVGQLNEKLFF.

The V gene is TRBV11-1, the J gene TRBJ2-5; tentative D call: TRBD2 (7 bases). CDR3 length: 16 amino acids. Germline V lookup: CDR1 SGHAT, CDR2 FQDESV (reference sequence). V was trimmed by 3 bases and J by 5 bases, leaving 19 bases between them. The CDR3 protein is CASSFPTGGALETQYF. The DNA for the CDR3 is TGTGCCAGCAGCTTCCCTACTGGGGGGGCTCTGGAGACCCAGTACTTC.

For the CDR3, the DNA is TGCGCCAGCAGCTTGGGACTAGCGGGGGTCAATGAGCAGTTCTTC. As protein: CASSLGLAGVNEQFF. This chain joins TRBV5-1 and TRBJ2-1, with 12 nucleotides matching TRBD2. The CDR3 runs to 15 residues. CDR1 and CDR2 from the germline V gene are SGHRS and YFSETQ. The J segment lost 6 bases and the V segment lost 0 bases, leaving 1 base of the junction unmatched. Full variable domain (remainder filled in from reference TRBV5-1 and TRBJ2-1): KAGVTQTPRYLIKTRGQQVTLSCSPISGHRSVSWYQQTPGQGLQFLFEYFSETQRNKGNFPGRFSGRQFSNSRSEMNVSTLELGDSALYLCASSLGLAGVNEQFFGPGTRLTVL.

The chain is built from TRBV3-1 (or the pseudogene TRBV3-2) and TRBJ1-2; 8 bases fit TRBD1. Per germline, CDR1 LGHDT and CDR2 YNNKEL (reference sequence). V lost 4 bases and J lost 3; bases outside the gene matches: 7. The CDR3 runs 15 residues. This CDR3 reads CASSLSDRDYYGYTF. DNA of the CDR3: TGTGCCAGCAGCCTTTCGGACAGGGACTACTATGGCTACACCTTC.

This clone came up once. The chain couples TRBV5-1 to TRBJ2-4; D may be TRBD2 (6 bases). The length of the CDR3 is 18 residues. V was shortened by 2 bases and J by 0 bases, with 18 bases between the two germline ends. Germline V gene data show CDR1 as SGHRS and CDR2 as YFSETQ. Here the CDR3 reads CASSFPGGGASAKNIQYF. The CDR3 DNA sequence: TGCGCCAGCAGCTTCCCAGGAGGAGGGGCATCAGCCAAAAACATTCAGTACTTC. Variable domain in full (rest from reference TRBV5-1 and TRBJ2-4): KAGVTQTPRYLIKTRGQQVTLSCSPISGHRSVSWYQQTPGQGLQFLFEYFSETQRNKGNFPGRFSGRQFSNSRSEMNVSTLELGDSALYLCASSFPGGGASAKNIQYFGAGTRLSVL.

Worth noting for this clone: Other nucleotide sequences in the sample specify the same CDR3. CDR3 region: CASSGQANTEAFF. The CDR3, as DNA: TGTGCCAGCAGTGGACAGGCAAACACTGAAGCTTTCTTT. This chain links TRBV2 with TRBJ1-1, with D possibly matching TRBD1 (6 bases). The CDR3 runs 13 residues. Per germline, CDR1 SNHLY and CDR2 FYNNEI. V was clipped by 4 bases and J by 2 bases, with 8 bases between them. Combining the CDR3 with reference TRBV2 and TRBJ1-1 gives the whole variable domain EPEVTQTPSHQVTQMGQEVILRCVPISNHLYFYWYRQILGQKVEFLVSFYNNEISEKSEIFDDQFSVERPDGSNFTLKIRSTKLEDSAMYFCASSGQANTEAFFGQGTRLTVV.

A single count supports this clone. The rearrangement uses TRBV19 and TRBJ1-1; D remains ambiguous. CDR1 and CDR2 from the germline V gene are LNHDA and SQIVND (reference sequence). The length of the CDR3 is 13 residues. Deletions cut 4 bases from V and 3 bases from J, with 9 bases between. For the CDR3, the DNA is TGTGCCAGTAGTAACAACGGGTACACTGAAGCTTTCTTT. Translated: CASSNNGYTEAFF.

The chain joins TRBV12-5 to TRBJ2-1; possibly TRBD1 for D (6 bases). Trimming cost V 8 bases and J 5 bases, with 16 bases left between them. In germline, CDR1 is LGHNT, CDR2 FRNRAP. This CDR3 comprises 14 residues. The CDR3 loop reads CASCYSGGDNEQFF. The CDR3 DNA is TGTGCTAGTTGCTACAGTGGGGGCGACAATGAGCAGTTCTTC.

Here the CDR3 reads CASSRAGKGTYNEQFF. The CDR3, as DNA: TGTGCCAGCAGCCGGGCAGGGAAGGGCACCTACAATGAGCAGTTCTTC. The chain joins TRBV21-1 to TRBJ2-1; the D call of TRBD1 is as the table states it, not checked on the DNA. TRBV21-1 counts as a pseudogene. This CDR3 comprises 16 residues.

This clone was seen a single time. The gene calls are TRBV7-2 and TRBJ2-6; 11 nucleotides align to TRBD1. The CDR3 runs 18 residues. Trimming took 3 bases from V and 0 from J; bases not matched to a gene: 4. Germline V gene data show CDR1 as SGHTA and CDR2 as FQGNSA. The CDR3 is CASSFRDRGTSGANVLTF. CDR3 coding DNA: TGTGCCAGCAGCTTTCGGGACAGGGGGACCTCTGGGGCCAACGTCCTGACTTTC.

The CDR3 loop reads CASSLALSFYGYTF. CDR3 bases: TGTGCCAGCAGCTTGGCCCTGAGTTTCTATGGCTACACCTTC. The genes are TRBV5-5 and TRBJ1-2; D is unresolved. CDR3 length: 14 amino acids. Germline CDR1 SGHKS, CDR2 YYEKEE (reference sequence). V was clipped by 0 bases and J by 4 bases, with 10 bases between them.

This chain uses TRBV19 with TRBJ2-5; a possible D gene is TRBD1 (6 bases). The V end was cut by 1 base, the J end by 2 bases, with 11 bases between. The length of the CDR3 is 15 residues. CDR1 is LNHDA and CDR2 is SQIVND in the germline V gene (reference sequence). The CDR3 protein is CASSIVRGSQETQYF. The CDR3 coding sequence is TGTGCCAGTAGTATAGTTAGGGGGTCTCAAGAGACCCAGTACTTC.

The chain is built from TRBV18 and TRBJ1-1; 10 bases map to TRBD1. V trimming: 6 bases; J trimming: 0 bases; junction bases outside the gene matches: 7. This CDR3 is built from 16 residues. Per germline, CDR1 KGHSH and CDR2 LQKENI. CDR3 loop: CASSAGTGDLNTEAFF. In nucleotides, the CDR3 is TGTGCCAGCTCCGCGGGGACAGGGGACTTGAACACTGAAGCTTTCTTT.

The chain employs TRBV6-5 and TRBJ1-1; the D gene is possibly TRBD1 (6 bases). The length of the CDR3 is 15 residues. Trimming pared 0 bases from V and 5 bases from J, leaving 13 bases between. Germline CDR1 and CDR2: MNHEY and SVGAGI. The CDR3 DNA is TGTGCCAGCAGTTACTCGGGGGGGCGACGAACTGAAGCTTTCTTT. This codes for CASSYSGGRRTEAFF.

J is TRBJ1-5 and V is TRBV15; TRBD1 matches 7 bases. The CDR3 is 15 residues long. The J segment lost 3 bases and the V segment lost 0 bases, leaving 2 bases of the junction unmatched. Germline V gives CDR1 LNHNV, CDR2 YYDKDF (reference sequence). The CDR3 here is CATSREGGPNQPQHF. DNA for the CDR3: TGTGCCACCAGCAGAGAAGGGGGCCCCAATCAGCCCCAGCATTTT. The complete variable domain, with remaining parts taken from reference TRBV15 and TRBJ1-5, reads DAMVIQNPRYQVTQFGKPVTLSCSQTLNHNVMYWYQQKSSQAPKLLFHYYDKDFNNEADTPDNFQSRRPNTSFCFLDIRSPGLGDTAMYLCATSREGGPNQPQHFGDGTRLSIL.

The V gene is TRBV15, the J gene TRBJ1-1; D is unresolved. CDR1 is LNHNV and CDR2 is YYDKDF in the germline V gene (reference sequence). There are 13 residues in the CDR3. The germline V and J ends were trimmed by 8 bases and 1 base, with 11 bases remaining between them. CDR3 nucleotides: TGTGCCACCGCACCTAACAGGAACACTGAAGCTTTCTTT. The encoded protein is CATAPNRNTEAFF.